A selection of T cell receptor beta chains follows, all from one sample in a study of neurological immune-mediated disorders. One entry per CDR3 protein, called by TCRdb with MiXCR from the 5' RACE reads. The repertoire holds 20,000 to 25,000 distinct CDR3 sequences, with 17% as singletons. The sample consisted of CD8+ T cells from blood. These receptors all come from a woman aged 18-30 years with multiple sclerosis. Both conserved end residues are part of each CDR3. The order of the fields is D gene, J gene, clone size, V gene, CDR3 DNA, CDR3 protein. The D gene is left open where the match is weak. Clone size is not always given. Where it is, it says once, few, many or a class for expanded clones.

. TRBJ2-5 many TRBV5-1 TGCGCCAGCAGCTTGACTGAGCATCGAGAGACCCAGTACTTC CASSLTEHRETQYF
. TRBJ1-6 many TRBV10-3 TGTGCCATCAGCCCTCTAAGCTCCTATAATTCACCCCTCCACTTT CAISPLSSYNSPLHF
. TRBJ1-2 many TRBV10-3 TGTGCCATCAGTGAGGCAGCATCTAACTATGGCTACACCTTC CAISEAASNYGYTF
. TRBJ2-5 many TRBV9 TGTGCCAGCAGCGCGGGACTCGCGATCCAAGAGACCCAGTACTTC CASSAGLAIQETQYF
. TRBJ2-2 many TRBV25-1 TGTGCCAGCAGTGATGTAGACACCGCGAACACCGGGGAGCTGTTTTTT CASSDVDTANTGELFF
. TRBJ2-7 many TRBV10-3 TGTGCCATCAGTGTTGTTTATTGGGGACACAACTCCTACGAGCAGTACTTC CAISVVYWGHNSYEQYF
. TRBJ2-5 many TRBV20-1 TGCAGTGCTAGATGGGGGGGGGGCCAAAAGGAGACCCAGTACTTC CSARWGGGQKETQYF
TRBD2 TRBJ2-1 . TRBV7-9 TGTGCCAGCAGCCGTAGCGGGAGCGTCTACAATGAGCAGTTCTTC CASSRSGSVYNEQFF
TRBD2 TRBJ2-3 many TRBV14 TGTGCCAGCAGCCAAGTGGGAGGGCCAGATACGCAGTATTTT CASSQVGGPDTQYF
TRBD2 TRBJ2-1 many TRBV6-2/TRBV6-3 TGTGCCAGCAGTTCCGGACTAGCGGGAGGGAACAATGAGCAGTTCTTC CASSSGLAGGNNEQFF
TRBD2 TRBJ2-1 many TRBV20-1 TGCAGTGCTAGAGTTAGCGGGGGGAACTCCTACAATGAGCAGTTCTTC CSARVSGGNSYNEQFF